One and the same sample provided the 22 T cell receptor beta chains below, sequenced in a study of T cells expressing NK-cell markers. TCRdb re-analyzed the 5' RACE reads; it lists each CDR3 protein once, without DNA. This table holds hundreds of thousands of distinct CDR3 sequences. What was sequenced was blood T cells: a sorted CD56 or NKG2C T cell subset, CD4+ or CD8+ T cells, or bulk PBMC T cells (not recorded which). The receptor set was obtained from a man aged 18 to 29 in good health.

The rearrangement joins TRBV20-1 to TRBJ2-4. Germline lookup yields CDR1 DFQATT and CDR2 SNEGSKA (reference sequence). The length of the CDR3 is 15 residues. The CDR3 sequence: CSASTAILAKNIQYF.

The V call is TRBV7-9, the J call TRBJ1-2; there is no DNA to check the TCRdb D call of TRBD1. Germline V lookup: CDR1 SEHNR, CDR2 FQNEAQ (reference sequence). The CDR3 length is 16 residues. The CDR3 spells CASSSLQGQLLYGYTF.

The chain links TRBV28 to TRBJ2-1; TCRdb's D call of TRBD1 is untestable without DNA. The CDR3 consists of 15 residues. CDR1 and CDR2 from the germline V gene are MDHEN and SYDVKM. The CDR3 is CASSTRRDKGNEQFF. The variable domain in full, completed from reference TRBV28 and TRBJ2-1, reads DVKVTQSSRYLVKRTGEKVFLECVQDMDHENMFWYRQDPGLGLRLIYFSYDVKMKEKGDIPEGYSVSREKKERFSLILESASTNQTSMYLCASSTRRDKGNEQFFGPGTRLTVL.

V usage is TRBV6-1 and J usage is TRBJ2-3; TCRdb's assignment of TRBD2 cannot be checked, as there is no DNA. Germline CDR1 and CDR2: MNHNS and SASEGT. The CDR3 consists of 14 residues. CDR3 residues: CATGLAGGSDTQYF.

V and J are TRBV27 and TRBJ2-5; TCRdb names TRBD1, which stays unverified in the absence of DNA. Germline V lookup: CDR1 MNHEY, CDR2 SMNVEV (reference sequence). The CDR3 contains 14 residues. The CDR3 spells CASSHGQTGETQYF.

The rearrangement joins TRBV4-2 to TRBJ1-1; TCRdb proposes TRBD1, but this gene call is untestable without DNA. Germline V gene data show CDR1 as LGHNA and CDR2 as YNFKEQ. The CDR3 sequence is 16 residues long. The CDR3: CASSQEQGTMNTEAFF.

CDR3 residues: CASSSPGRKNSPLHF. V usage is TRBV6-2 or TRBV6-3 and J usage is TRBJ1-6; checking the TCRdb D call of TRBD1 is not possible without DNA. The CDR3 totals 15 residues. Germline V gives CDR1 MNHEY, CDR2 SVGEGT.

The gene calls are TRBV11-2 and TRBJ2-7; no DNA is available, so the TRBD1 call from TCRdb remains unchecked. This CDR3 has 13 amino acids. CDR1 and CDR2 (germline): SGHAT, FQNNGV. CDR3 region: CASSLRGGYEQYF.

This sequence joins TRBV15 and TRBJ2-7; TCRdb's D call, TRBD1, is unchecked because there is no DNA. This CDR3 is 14 amino acids long. Germline V CDR1 and CDR2: LNHNV, YYDKDF (reference sequence). CDR3 loop: CATSRDRVKGEQYF.

The genes are TRBV5-5 and TRBJ2-3; TCRdb returns TRBD2, unconfirmable since there is no DNA. The CDR3 is made up of 15 amino acids. The V gene's germline CDR1 is SGHKS and CDR2 YYEKEE (reference sequence). CDR3: CASSFTSGTTDTQYF. Complete variable domain (other parts from reference TRBV5-5 and TRBJ2-3): DAGVTQSPTHLIKTRGQQVTLRCSPISGHKSVSWYQQVLGQGPQFIFQYYEKEERGRGNFPDRFSARQFPNYSSELNVNALLLGDSALYLCASSFTSGTTDTQYFGPGTRLTVL.

This rearrangement joins TRBV4-1 to TRBJ2-3; absent DNA, TCRdb's TRBD2 call cannot be checked. Germline V lookup: CDR1 MGHRA, CDR2 YSYEKL. The CDR3 has 16 amino acids. This CDR3 reads CASSHSTSGSTDTQYF.

This chain joins TRBV29-1 and TRBJ2-7; TCRdb's D call of TRBD2 is untestable without DNA. The CDR3 is 14 residues long. CDR1 is SQVTM and CDR2 is ANQGSEA in the germline V gene. CDR3 in amino acids: CSVGAGLSSYEQYF.

The chain carries TRBV4-3 and TRBJ2-3; TCRdb reports TRBD2, a call that lacks DNA to check it against. Germline CDR1 is LGHNA and CDR2 is YSLEER. The CDR3 is made up of 15 amino acids. CDR3 protein: CASSQEWSSRDTQYF.

The chain has TRBV7-6 and TRBJ2-1; TCRdb lists TRBD1, though no DNA is available to test this call. CDR1 SGHVS and CDR2 FNYEAQ come from the germline V gene. There are 13 residues in the CDR3. The CDR3 here is CASSSSPGQRQFF. The full variable domain, with the rest looked up from reference TRBV7-6 and TRBJ2-1, is GAGVSQSPRYKVTKRGQDVALRCDPISGHVSLYWYRQALGQGPEFLTYFNYEAQQDKSGLPNDRFSAERPEGSISTLTIQRTEQRDSAMYRCASSSSPGQRQFFGPGTRLTVL.

The V call is TRBV7-9, the J call TRBJ1-5. This CDR3 spans 15 amino acids. CDR1 SEHNR and CDR2 FQNEAQ come from the germline V gene (reference sequence). This CDR3 is CASSPNSSPDQPQHF.

The chain couples TRBV5-8 to TRBJ2-2. Germline assignment: CDR1 SGHTS and CDR2 YDEGEE. The CDR3 sequence is 13 residues long. The CDR3 region is CASSPDGTGELFF.

This chain links TRBV4-2 with TRBJ1-3. The CDR3 contains 17 residues. Germline V gene lookup returns CDR1 LGHNA and CDR2 YNFKEQ. This chain's CDR3 is CASSQDRRANTGNTIYF.

The chain recombines TRBV10-3 with TRBJ2-1; there is no DNA to check the TCRdb D call of TRBD1. Germline V gives CDR1 ENHRY, CDR2 SYGVKD. The CDR3 runs 11 residues. The CDR3: CAIRGAGEQFF.

The J gene is TRBJ2-5, the V gene TRBV18; checking the TCRdb D call of TRBD1 is not possible without DNA. The CDR3 totals 13 residues. In germline, CDR1 is KGHSH, CDR2 LQKENI. This CDR3 is CASSTDPGETQYF. The entire variable domain, with the rest obtained from reference TRBV18 and TRBJ2-5, is as follows: NAGVMQNPRHLVRRRGQEARLRCSPMKGHSHVYWYRQLPEEGLKFMVYLQKENIIDESGMPKERFSAEFPKEGPSILRIQQVVRGDSAAYFCASSTDPGETQYFGPGTRLLVL.

J is TRBJ1-4 and V is TRBV6-5. CDR1 is MNHEY and CDR2 is SVGAGI in the germline V gene. CDR3 length equals 11 residues. The chain's CDR3 is CASSGGEKLFF.

V is TRBV20-1 and J is TRBJ2-7. Germline V gene sequence: CDR1 DFQATT, CDR2 SNEGSKA (reference sequence). CDR3 length: 13 residues. The CDR3 protein is CSARERESVEQYF.

This chain joins TRBV12-3 or TRBV12-4 and TRBJ1-4; TCRdb designates TRBD1, a call that cannot be tested without DNA. This CDR3 is 16 amino acids long. This chain's CDR3 is CASSWAGTGKNEKLFF.